Listed below are T cell receptor beta chains from one sample, sequenced in a study of blood T cell repertoires in COVID-19. The method was immunoSEQ multiplex PCR; TCRdb's version includes in-frame clones alone and lacks a portion of them. The table has under 350,000 clones, about 89% seen once. The sample comprised PBMCs or T cells enriched from blood (not recorded which). The receptor source for this set is a woman in her forties who had recovered from COVID-19. Both conserved end residues are part of each CDR3. A D gene is named only where the DNA matches it firmly. A row's size may be missing; if present it is once, few, many or a size class.

size,V,D,J,DNA,CDR3
NA,TRBV10-1,NA,TRBJ1-1,TGCGCCAGCAGTGATCATTCCTGGGAGGGACGCACTGAAGCTTTCTTT,CASSDHSWEGRTEAFF
few,TRBV2,NA,TRBJ2-7,TGTGCCAGCAGTGCTTGGGGCGCTAGCTCCTACGAGCAGTACTTC,CASSAWGASSYEQYF
NA,TRBV7-8,NA,TRBJ1-1,TGTGCCAGCAGCTTAATCGGTCCAACTGAAGCTTTCTTT,CASSLIGPTEAFF
NA,TRBV11-3,NA,TRBJ2-5,TGTGCCAGCAGCTTAGCCTCTCAAGAGACTCAGTACTTC,CASSLASQETQYF
NA,TRBV10-3,TRBD2,TRBJ2-1,TGTGCCATCAGTGAGCCCGCCGGGGGGGAGCAGTTCTTC,CAISEPAGGEQFF
NA,TRBV11-3,TRBD1,TRBJ1-3,TGTGCCAGCAGTACAGGGGTTGGAAACACCATATATTTT,CASSTGVGNTIYF
NA,TRBV5-1,TRBD1,TRBJ2-5,TGCGCCAGCAGCAACCCACAGGGGACAGAGACCCAGTACTTC,CASSNPQGTETQYF
NA,TRBV12-5,NA,TRBJ2-5,TGTGCTAGTGGTTTGGGGTCGAGGAGCGGCCAAGAGACCCAGTACTTC,CASGLGSRSGQETQYF
NA,TRBV2,TRBD1,TRBJ1-1,TGTGCCAGCACCCGACAGGGGGCATACACTGAAGCTTTCTTT,CASTRQGAYTEAFF
NA,TRBV10-3,TRBD2,TRBJ2-3,TGTGCCATCAGTGTTTTAGCGGGAACAAGGGGCACAGATACGCAGTATTTT,CAISVLAGTRGTDTQYF
NA,TRBV30,NA,TRBJ1-6,TGTGCCTGGAGTGTGGCGGCTTTAGGTTCACCCCTCCACTTT,CAWSVAALGSPLHF
few,TRBV7-8,TRBD1,TRBJ1-2,TGTGCCAGCAGTTTGACCGGGACAGGGGCCGGCTACACCTTC,CASSLTGTGAGYTF
NA,TRBV7-3,NA,TRBJ2-3,TGTGCCAGCAGCGAAAAGGCTACAGGTAGCACAGATACGCAGTATTTT,CASSEKATGSTDTQYF
NA,TRBV29-1,TRBD1,TRBJ1-1,TGCAGCGTTGAGAGCGACAGGGGTTATACGCGGAACACTGAAGCTTTCTTT,CSVESDRGYTRNTEAFF
NA,TRBV28,TRBD1,TRBJ2-5,TGTGCCAGCAGTTTTACGGGGACAGCCTTAGTTGAGACCCAGTACTTC,CASSFTGTALVETQYF
NA,TRBV18,NA,TRBJ2-5,TGTGCCACGGCCCAGGGTATGTCAGAGACCCAGTACTTC,CATAQGMSETQYF
once,TRBV2,TRBD1,TRBJ2-7,TGTGCCAGCAGGAGGGACAGGGCGGACGAGCAGTACTTC,CASRRDRADEQYF
NA,TRBV18,NA,TRBJ1-5,TGTGCCAGCTCACCTCAGGGAAGACATAGCAATCAGCCCCAGCATTTT,CASSPQGRHSNQPQHF
NA,TRBV6-5,NA,TRBJ2-1,TGTGCCAGCAGCCGTGGGGGGAGTTTCGATGAGCAGTTCTTC,CASSRGGSFDEQFF
NA,TRBV29-1,TRBD1,TRBJ2-5,TGCAGCGTTACAGGGGGCGGGAATCAAGAGACCCAGTACTTC,CSVTGGGNQETQYF
once,TRBV5-1,NA,TRBJ2-1,TGCGCCAGCAGCCTTGACAGTACCTCCTACAATGAGCAGTTCTTC,CASSLDSTSYNEQFF
once,TRBV9,NA,TRBJ1-1,TGTGCCAGCAGCCAGGGTTTGAACACTGAAGCTTTCTTT,CASSQGLNTEAFF